These 27 T cell receptor beta chains were sequenced from one sample in a study of blood T cell repertoires in COVID-19. Using immunoSEQ multiplex PCR, the repertoire was profiled, and TCRdb retains in-frame clones only, with some absent. The table shows some 40,000 clones, with about 85% occurring only once. Input material: peripheral blood. The receptors come from a woman of 80 years or more with acute or convalescent COVID-19.

The chain is built from TRBV11-2 and TRBJ2-3; the D is unclear. The CDR3 spans 17 residues. Trimming stripped 0 bases from V and 4 bases from J, with 17 bases between. From germline, CDR1 is SGHAT and CDR2 FQNNGV. In DNA form, the CDR3 reads TGTGCCAGCAGCTTAGAATTGACTTCTAACCGGGCAGATACGCAGTATTTT. It yields the protein CASSLELTSNRADTQYF. Full variable domain (remainder filled in from reference TRBV11-2 and TRBJ2-3): EAGVAQSPRYKIIEKRQSVAFWCNPISGHATLYWYQQILGQGPKLLIQFQNNGVVDDSQLPKDRFSAERLKGVDSTLKIQPAKLEDSAVYLCASSLELTSNRADTQYFGPGTRLTVL.

The V call is TRBV7-2, the J call TRBJ2-1; TRBD2 might be the D (5 bases). V was pared by 0 bases and J by 5 bases, with 14 bases between. Germline CDR1 reads SGHTA; CDR2 reads FQGNSA. The CDR3 covers 16 residues. The DNA for the CDR3 is TGTGCCAGCAGCTTAGCGCTGGCGGGCCTTAACAATGAGCAGTTCTTC. Translating gives CASSLALAGLNNEQFF. Supplemented by reference TRBV7-2 and TRBJ2-1, the full variable domain reads GAGVSQSPSNKVTEKGKDVELRCDPISGHTALYWYRQSLGQGLEFLIYFQGNSAPDKSGLPSDRFSAERTGGSVSTLTIQRTQQEDSAVYLCASSLALAGLNNEQFFGPGTRLTVL.

Comments on this clone: Relative to the germline gene, one junction end is altered; a read error may explain this. The chain is built from TRBV3-1 (or the pseudogene TRBV3-2) and TRBJ1-1, with D possibly TRBD1 on 6 matching bases. The CDR3 loop spans 12 amino acids. The germline gives CDR1 LGHDT, CDR2 YNNKEL (reference sequence). This CDR3 reads CASSQTEDSASF. The DNA of the CDR3 is TGTGCCAGCAGCCAAACGGAGGACAGTGCATCCTTT.

With respect to this clone: Its ends do not fully match the called genes, so a read error is possible. The chain's CDR3 is CASSDRERPF. The CDR3 nucleotides are TGTGCCAGCAGTGACAGGGAACGTCCCTTC. The chain combines TRBV2 with TRBJ1-2; TRBD1 might be the D (5 bases). CDR3 length equals 10 residues. CDR1 is SNHLY and CDR2 is FYNNEI in the germline V gene.

This chain uses TRBV6-5 with TRBJ1-5, with TRBD1 matching over 9 bases. The trim removed 6 bases at V and 5 bases at J, leaving 5 bases unmatched. The CDR3 runs 14 residues. CDR1 and CDR2 from the germline V gene are MNHEY and SVGAGI. In nucleotides, the CDR3 is TGTGCCAGCAGCGACGGGACAGGGTATCAGCCCCAGCATTTT. Translating gives CASSDGTGYQPQHF.

V is TRBV6-5 and J is TRBJ2-7, with D uncertain. Trimming pared 5 bases from V and 0 bases from J, leaving 8 bases between. CDR1 and CDR2 (germline): MNHEY, SVGAGI. The length of the CDR3 is 13 residues. As DNA, the CDR3 is TGTGCCAGCAGTAGACTGGACTCCTACGAGCAGTACTTC. Amino acids: CASSRLDSYEQYF.

The chain joins TRBV11-2 to TRBJ2-7; D gene unclear. Germline CDR1 SGHAT, CDR2 FQNNGV. With 5 bases removed from V and 7 bases from J, the gap between germline ends came to 15 bases. The CDR3 is made up of 13 amino acids. The CDR3 is CASSQLSGQEQYF. DNA of the CDR3: TGTGCCAGCAGCCAACTCTCAGGTCAAGAGCAGTACTTC.

The table lists this clone with a few counts. The chain carries TRBV6-5 and TRBJ1-6, with 10 bases matching TRBD1. The germline CDR1 and CDR2 sequences are MNHEY and SVGAGI. The CDR3 has 14 residues. V shed 4 bases and J 7 bases; nucleotides not matched to a gene: 1. The CDR3 DNA sequence: TGTGCCAGCAGTTGGGGACAGGGGAATTCACCCCTCCACTTT. It is translated as CASSWGQGNSPLHF.

This chain links TRBV5-4 with TRBJ2-3; 7 nucleotides line up with TRBD2. Trimming removed 0 bases from V and 0 bases from J; junction bases left unmatched: 4. The germline CDR1 and CDR2 sequences are SGHNT and YYREEE (reference sequence). The CDR3 contains 16 residues. CDR3 residues: CASSLGGGSSTDTQYF. In DNA form, the CDR3 reads TGTGCCAGCAGCTTGGGAGGCGGGAGTAGCACAGATACGCAGTATTTT.

Comments on this clone: The same CDR3 also results from other DNA sequences found in this sample. The J gene is TRBJ2-7, the V gene TRBV19; 7 bases are shared with TRBD2. The CDR3 contains 14 residues. Germline-derived CDR1 and CDR2 are LNHDA and SQIVND (reference sequence). Trimming at V came to 4 bases and at J to 1 base, leaving 4 bases not matched to a gene. CDR3 region: CASSRQGGSYEQYF. In DNA form, the CDR3 reads TGTGCCAGTAGTAGGCAGGGAGGGTCCTACGAGCAGTACTTC.

CDR3 sequence reads: CASSSRLAGVYSEQFF. CDR3 bases: TGTGCCAGCAGTTCACGACTAGCGGGAGTATATAGTGAGCAGTTCTTC. The rearrangement joins TRBV6-5 to TRBJ2-1, with TRBD2 matching 12 bases. Looked up from germline, CDR1 is MNHEY and CDR2 is SVGAGI. Germline trimming cut 4 bases from V and 9 bases from J; bases unmatched to any gene: 10. The CDR3 sequence is 16 residues long.

The chain is built from TRBV7-9 and TRBJ1-2; weak D call: TRBD1 (6 bases). With 8 bases removed from V and 1 base from J, the gap between germline ends came to 17 bases. Per the germline V gene, CDR1 is SEHNR and CDR2 is FQNEAQ (reference sequence). The CDR3 extends over 15 amino acids. Written as DNA, the CDR3 is TGTGCCAGCGGACCCAGGGGTGGCCTTAACTATGGCTACACCTTC. This translates into CASGPRGGLNYGYTF.

The chain carries TRBV11-2 and TRBJ2-7; the match to TRBD1 covers 9 bases. V was pared by 2 bases and J by 2 bases, with 10 bases of the junction left unmatched. The CDR3 is made up of 17 amino acids. The germline V gene encodes CDR1 SGHAT and CDR2 FQNNGV. The CDR3 protein is CASSLTTGGKVTYEQYF. DNA of the CDR3: TGTGCCAGCAGCTTAACCACAGGGGGCAAGGTGACCTACGAGCAGTACTTC.

V is TRBV18 and J is TRBJ1-2; 8 positions match TRBD1. The CDR3 is made up of 14 amino acids. Germline V gene sequence: CDR1 KGHSH, CDR2 LQKENI. V trimming: 2 bases; J trimming: 9 bases; junction bases outside the gene matches: 8. In DNA form, the CDR3 reads TGTGCCAGCTCACCAGCCGGACAGGGCTTGAGCTACACCTTC. It encodes CASSPAGQGLSYTF.

A single count supports this clone. The chain uses TRBV4-1 and TRBJ2-2; TRBD1 matches at 9 bases. J gave up 6 bases and V 4 bases, and 6 bases lay outside the gene matches. The V gene's germline CDR1 is MGHRA and CDR2 YSYEKL. The CDR3 contains 15 residues. The CDR3 reads CASSRDRVSAGELFF. The CDR3 DNA reads as TGCGCCAGCAGCCGGGACAGGGTGTCCGCCGGGGAGCTGTTTTTT.

The chain couples TRBV9 to TRBJ2-5; tentatively, D is TRBD1 (5 bases). This CDR3 comprises 16 residues. Trimming stripped 0 bases from V and 3 bases from J, with 15 bases between. Germline V gives CDR1 SGDLS, CDR2 YYNGEE. For the CDR3, the DNA is TGTGCCAGCAGCGTAGGTGTGGGGCGGTCTGAAGAGACCCAGTACTTC. This translates into CASSVGVGRSEETQYF.

V is TRBV5-1 and J is TRBJ2-3; 7 nucleotides match TRBD1. In germline, CDR1 is SGHRS, CDR2 YFSETQ. V lost 5 bases, J lost 1 base, and 10 bases stayed unmatched. The CDR3 is made up of 16 amino acids. The CDR3 bases are TGCGCCAGCAGTTCGCAGGGGGTTAGTGGCACAGATACGCAGTATTTT. This translates into CASSSQGVSGTDTQYF.

This rearrangement joins TRBV3-1 (or the pseudogene TRBV3-2) to TRBJ2-7; TRBD2 agrees at 8 bases. The CDR3 runs 20 residues. CDR1 and CDR2 (germline): LGHDT, YNNKEL (reference sequence). After removal of 4 bases from V and 0 bases from J, the junction contained 20 bases not matched to a gene. The DNA of the CDR3 is TGTGCCAGCAGCCCAAGGAGACCGGGACTAGAGTATCCGGACTCCTACGAGCAGTACTTC. Protein sequence: CASSPRRPGLEYPDSYEQYF.

This chain joins TRBV30 and TRBJ2-7, with D maybe TRBD2 (7 bases). Deletions cut 3 bases from V and 10 bases from J, with 25 bases between. The CDR3 length is 15 residues. Germline values: CDR1 GTSNPN, CDR2 SVGIG (reference sequence). The CDR3 region has the DNA TGTGCCTGGAGCCTCACAGGGCGGACTAGGGGGGATCAGTACTTC. This sequence encodes CAWSLTGRTRGDQYF.

The chain uses TRBV7-9 and TRBJ1-3; D not certain. Trimming left V 1 base short and J 2 bases short, with 9 bases between. CDR3 length: 15 residues. Germline V gene sequence: CDR1 SEHNR, CDR2 FQNEAQ (reference sequence). In nucleotides, the CDR3 is TGTGCCAGCAGCTTAGTGACGGGAGCTGGAAACACCATATATTTT. Translated: CASSLVTGAGNTIYF. Full variable domain (outside the CDR3, taken from reference TRBV7-9 and TRBJ1-3): DTGVSQNPRHKITKRGQNVTFRCDPISEHNRLYWYRQTLGQGPEFLTYFQNEAQLEKSRLLSDRFSAERPKGSFSTLEIQRTEQGDSAMYLCASSLVTGAGNTIYFGEGSWLTVV.

This chain links TRBV27 with TRBJ2-1; D gene uncertain. Germline CDR1 and CDR2: MNHEY and SMNVEV (reference sequence). V shed 3 bases and J shed 5 bases, with 14 bases lying between them. The CDR3 contains 15 residues. The CDR3 sequence: CASSLASLPNNEQFF. The CDR3 coding sequence is TGTGCCAGCAGTTTGGCCTCTCTGCCAAACAATGAGCAGTTCTTC.

The rearrangement joins TRBV24-1 to TRBJ2-1; a weak D match, TRBD2 (5 bases). V gave up 9 bases and J gave up 7 bases, with 18 bases separating them. The CDR3 contains 14 residues. CDR1 and CDR2 (germline): KGHDR, SFDVKD. The CDR3 coding sequence is TGTGCCACCGGACCATCGTGGGAGTTTAATGAGCAGTTCTTC. Its protein is CATGPSWEFNEQFF.

The rearrangement joins TRBV19 to TRBJ2-2, with TRBD2 matching 7 bases. The CDR3 has 16 amino acids. Germline CDR1 is LNHDA and CDR2 is SQIVND (reference sequence). V lost 4 bases, J lost 4 bases, and 9 bases stayed unmatched. The CDR3 is CASSRGNGRITGELFF. CDR3 coding DNA: TGTGCCAGTAGTAGGGGTAACGGGAGGATCACCGGGGAGCTGTTTTTT.

The rearrangement joins TRBV15 to TRBJ2-3, with D possibly TRBD2 on 5 matching bases. The CDR3 has 14 amino acids. CDR1 and CDR2 from the germline V gene are LNHNV and YYDKDF (reference sequence). Between the trimmed V and J ends, which lost 8 bases and 2 bases, there was a span of 14 bases. The CDR3 spells CATHYERSTDTQYF. CDR3 DNA: TGTGCCACCCATTATGAGCGGTCCACAGATACGCAGTATTTT.

The chain links TRBV18 to TRBJ2-1; 14 bases fit TRBD2. This CDR3 is 16 amino acids long. The J segment lost 6 bases and the V segment lost 5 bases, leaving 6 bases of the junction unmatched. Germline lookup yields CDR1 KGHSH and CDR2 LQKENI. For the CDR3, the DNA is TGTGCCAGCTCAACGGGACTAGCGGGAGTCGTCAATGAGCAGTTCTTC. This translates into CASSTGLAGVVNEQFF.

The chain combines TRBV5-4 with TRBJ2-3; 7 bases are shared with TRBD2. J gave up 3 bases and V 2 bases, and 6 bases lay outside the gene matches. The length of the CDR3 is 15 residues. Germline V gene data show CDR1 as SGHNT and CDR2 as YYREEE (reference sequence). The CDR3 DNA sequence: TGTGCCAGCAGCTTAGCGGGACCCTTAACAGATACGCAGTATTTT. Protein: CASSLAGPLTDTQYF.

This chain links TRBV30 with TRBJ1-3, with D perhaps TRBD1 (5 bases). This CDR3 has 13 amino acids. The V end was cut by 5 bases, the J end by 0 bases, with 8 bases between. CDR1 is GTSNPN, CDR2 SVGIG, per germline (reference sequence). CDR3 in amino acids: CAWAGLSGNTIYF. The DNA for the CDR3 is TGTGCCTGGGCAGGGCTCTCTGGAAACACCATATATTTT.